This T cell receptor beta chain came from a study of T cells in Graves' hyperthyroidism and ophthalmopathy. Study conclusions and caveats: Classification by a 13 V-J model distinguished ophthalmopathy from stable hyperthyroidism. The model's output predicted ophthalmopathy at a median of roughly 6.9 months prior to onset. Most clonotypes expanded in the thyroid (above 0.001) were also present in blood.

This CDR3 has 13 residues. In germline, CDR1 is LGHDT, CDR2 YNNKEL (reference sequence). Between the trimmed V and J ends, which lost 6 bases and 3 bases, there was a span of 12 bases. Amplification yielded TCR beta CDR3 regions, with RNA transcripts as the source. HTBI primers drove first-round RT-PCR of the TCR CDR3. Via MiXCR, TCRdb re-called the multiplex PCR reads, giving one row per CDR3 protein. The sample includes fewer than 450,000 distinct CDR3 sequences, 15% to 20% of them seen just once. Under 3 months was the duration of disease in ophthalmopathy patients, who also had a Clinical Activity Score of at least 3 and a NOSPECS grade of at least 4. As to this clonotype: Its specificity is unknown.

The sequenced sample consisted of blood. The receptor comes from a man aged 18 to 29 with Graves' ophthalmopathy. The V gene is TRBV3-1, the J gene TRBJ2-7; TRBD2 might be the D (5 bases). The CDR3 coding sequence is TGTGCCAGCAGAGGGCTAGCCGACTACGAGCAGTACTTC. Its translation is CASRGLADYEQYF.